The next 25 T cell receptor beta chains were all read from a single sample in a study of CD8 T cells in Susac syndrome. Random hexamers served to reverse transcribe about 0.5 to 1 ug RNA. In TCRdb, the immunoSEQ multiplex PCR reads were re-called with MiXCR into one record per CDR3 protein. The sample includes some 250,000 distinct CDR3 sequences, 90% to 96% of them seen just once. Sequences were obtained from CD4+ T cells from PBMCs. These receptors were obtained from a human donor with Susac syndrome.

This CDR3 is CASSLGSRAETDTQYF. The CDR3 coding sequence is TGCGCCAGCAGCTTGGGTAGCCGAGCGGAGACAGATACGCAGTATTTT. The chain has TRBV5-1 and TRBJ2-3, with a weak D call TRBD2 (5 bases). Deletions cut 0 bases from V and 3 bases from J, with 14 bases between. There are 16 residues in the CDR3. The V gene's germline CDR1 is SGHRS and CDR2 YFSETQ.

This clonotype was observed a single time. This chain joins TRBV30 and TRBJ1-2, with TRBD1 identical over 9 bases. The CDR3 is 11 residues long. Germline lookup yields CDR1 GTSNPN and CDR2 SVGIG (reference sequence). The J segment lost 14 bases and the V segment lost 0 bases, leaving 4 bases of the junction unmatched. The CDR3 DNA is TGTGCCTGGAGTGTACTGACAGGGGGGACCTTC. Amino acid sequence: CAWSVLTGGTF.

The chain combines TRBV21-1 with TRBJ2-7; TRBD1 was called by the table and not checked on the DNA. TRBV21-1 is an annotated pseudogene. This CDR3 has 14 amino acids. The CDR3 DNA sequence: TGTGCCAGCACCCGCGGGACAGGGGTGCACGAGCAGTACTTC. Amino acids: CASTRGTGVHEQYF.

This clonotype was seen once. This chain connects TRBV27 to TRBJ2-6, with 10 bases lining up with TRBD1. The V gene's germline CDR1 is MNHEY and CDR2 SMNVEV (reference sequence). This CDR3 comprises 14 residues. V shed 10 bases and J 4 bases; nucleotides not matched to a gene: 4. The CDR3 reads CAKGTGAGANVLTF. CDR3 coding DNA: TGTGCCAAGGGGACAGGGGCCGGGGCCAACGTCCTGACTTTC. The full variable domain, in which reference TRBV27 and TRBJ2-6 provide the parts outside the CDR3, is EAQVTQNPRYLITVTGKKLTVTCSQNMNHEYMSWYRQDPGLGLRQIYYSMNVEVTDKGDVPEGYKVSRKEKRNFPLILESPSPNQTSLYFCAKGTGAGANVLTFGAGSRLTVL.

The rearrangement uses TRBV6-5 and TRBJ2-5; possibly TRBD1 or TRBD2 for D (6 bases each). V lost 6 bases and J lost 6, with 14 bases in between. The germline V gene encodes CDR1 MNHEY and CDR2 SVGAGI. The CDR3 covers 13 residues. In DNA form, the CDR3 reads TGTGCCAGCAGGACAACAGGGAGGAAGACCCAGTACTTC. Protein product: CASRTTGRKTQYF.

The chain combines TRBV15 with TRBJ2-5; tentative D call: TRBD2 (5 bases). Germline-derived CDR1 and CDR2 are LNHNV and YYDKDF (reference sequence). The CDR3 sequence is 17 residues long. The V and J ends lost 0 bases and 5 bases respectively, with 19 bases between them. The CDR3 loop reads CATSRDNPGGGGETQYF. The CDR3 coding sequence is TGTGCCACCAGCAGAGATAACCCAGGAGGAGGCGGTGAGACCCAGTACTTC.

The chain joins TRBV5-1 to TRBJ2-5, with 9 bases matching TRBD1. Unmatched junction bases numbered 11, after V lost 3 bases and J lost 5 bases. Germline CDR1 SGHRS, CDR2 YFSETQ. This CDR3 comprises 16 residues. CDR3 nucleotides: TGCGCCAGCAGCTCGATGGCCGGGACAGGGCTGGAGACCCAGTACTTC. It codes for CASSSMAGTGLETQYF.

The chain is built from TRBV20-1 and TRBJ2-7, with unresolved D. With 0 bases removed from V and 5 bases from J, the gap between germline ends came to 14 bases. This CDR3 spans 14 amino acids. Germline values: CDR1 DFQATT, CDR2 SNEGSKA (reference sequence). The CDR3 spells CSARDHRDDDEQYF. The CDR3 DNA reads TGCAGTGCTAGAGATCATAGAGACGACGACGAGCAGTACTTC.

The chain recombines TRBV20-1 with TRBJ2-3, with D unclear. Trimming shortened V by 3 bases and J by 0 bases, and 10 bases separated the two germline ends. Germline CDR1 is DFQATT and CDR2 is SNEGSKA (reference sequence). This CDR3 contains 14 residues. CDR3 sequence: CSARPPPSTDTQYF. For the CDR3, the DNA is TGCAGTGCTAGGCCCCCGCCCAGCACAGATACGCAGTATTTT.

The chain couples TRBV7-3 to TRBJ2-5; 8 positions match TRBD2. Losses at the gene ends were 5 bases for V and 5 bases for J; bases not matched to a gene: 7. The CDR3 contains 14 residues. CDR1 is SGHTA, CDR2 FQGTGA, per germline. CDR3 sequence (DNA): TGTGCCAGCAGCCTAAGCGGGAGTGGGGAGACCCAGTACTTC. It codes for CASSLSGSGETQYF.

The chain uses TRBV13 and TRBJ2-3, with D hard to call. The length of the CDR3 is 15 residues. The V gene's germline CDR1 is PRHDT and CDR2 FYEKMQ (reference sequence). Trimming pared 1 base from V and 0 bases from J, leaving 8 bases between. CDR3 DNA sequence: TGTGCCAGCAGCTTAGCAGACCTTAGCACAGATACGCAGTATTTT. It translates to CASSLADLSTDTQYF.

The chain uses TRBV7-9 and TRBJ2-3; D call uncertain. This CDR3 is 13 amino acids long. Germline values: CDR1 SEHNR, CDR2 FQNEAQ (reference sequence). The V end lost 8 bases, the J end lost 0 bases, and 9 bases lay between the germline ends. The CDR3 is CASLSRSTDTQYF. CDR3 sequence (DNA): TGTGCCAGCTTGTCACGGAGCACAGATACGCAGTATTTT.

This CDR3 reads CVSGRLSPHEQFF. In DNA form, the CDR3 reads TGTGTCAGTGGAAGACTTTCACCCCATGAGCAGTTCTTC. This chain links TRBV11-2 with TRBJ2-1; D gene uncertain. In germline, CDR1 is SGHAT, CDR2 FQNNGV. The CDR3 totals 13 residues.

The rearrangement joins TRBV19 to TRBJ2-3; no reliable D call. V was trimmed by 7 bases and J by 7 bases, leaving 12 bases between them. The CDR3 has 12 residues. Looked up from germline, CDR1 is LNHDA and CDR2 is SQIVND (reference sequence). DNA for the CDR3: TGTGCCAGTACCGAAGGAGTAAATACGCAGTATTTT. It codes for CASTEGVNTQYF.

The CDR3 region has the DNA TGTGCCAGCAGCGGACGTATCCAAGAGACCCAGTACTTC. This encodes CASSGRIQETQYF. The chain is built from TRBV6-6 and TRBJ2-5; no clear D. Trimming removed 6 bases from V and 1 base from J, with 9 bases in between. This CDR3 has 13 amino acids. Germline-derived CDR1 and CDR2 are MNHNY and SVGAGI (reference sequence).

The chain joins TRBV15 to TRBJ1-5; D ambiguous. V was pared by 0 bases and J by 5 bases, with 8 bases between. CDR1 and CDR2 from the germline V gene are LNHNV and YYDKDF (reference sequence). The CDR3 has 14 residues. The CDR3 protein is CATSREYWDQPQHF. The CDR3 DNA follows: TGTGCCACCAGCAGAGAGTATTGGGATCAGCCCCAGCATTTT.

The chain uses TRBV28 and TRBJ2-1; the match to TRBD1 covers 7 bases. J was trimmed by 7 bases and V by 2 bases; bases with no gene match: 11. CDR1 is MDHEN, CDR2 SYDVKM, per germline. This CDR3 comprises 16 residues. The CDR3 nucleotides read TGTGCCAGCAGTTTACCCCCGACAGGGACGCTGAATGAGCAGTTCTTC. This gives the protein CASSLPPTGTLNEQFF.

The genes are TRBV2 and TRBJ2-6, with TRBD1 as a possible D gene (6 bases). The germline V gene encodes CDR1 SNHLY and CDR2 FYNNEI. Trimming left V 8 bases short and J 2 bases short, with 13 bases between. The CDR3 length is 15 residues. CDR3 sequence (DNA): TGTGCCAGCGAGAGAAGGGGGACTGGGGCCAACGTCCTGACTTTC. This gives the protein CASERRGTGANVLTF.

V usage is TRBV5-1 and J usage is TRBJ2-7; perhaps D is TRBD1 or TRBD2 (5 bases each). Germline V gene data show CDR1 as SGHRS and CDR2 as YFSETQ. V was cut by 2 bases and J by 6 bases, with 18 bases left in between. CDR3 length equals 15 residues. CDR3 protein: CASSFPSTTGGEQYF. The CDR3 DNA reads TGCGCCAGCAGCTTTCCTTCTACTACAGGAGGCGAGCAGTACTTC.

The chain couples TRBV3-1 to TRBJ2-1; no reliable D call. Germline V gives CDR1 LGHDT, CDR2 YNNKEL (reference sequence). This CDR3 spans 14 amino acids. Trimming took 3 bases from V and 4 from J, leaving 10 bases between them. The CDR3 loop reads CASSQHHDYNEQFF. CDR3 coding DNA: TGTGCCAGCAGCCAGCATCACGATTACAATGAGCAGTTCTTC.

This clonotype is a singleton in its sample. The rearrangement joins TRBV18 to TRBJ1-3; D not certain. The ends were cut back, 5 bases at V and 4 bases at J, with 12 bases in the middle. The CDR3 has 14 amino acids. Looked up from germline, CDR1 is KGHSH and CDR2 is LQKENI. The CDR3: CASSSDLLGNTIYF. The CDR3, as DNA: TGTGCCAGCTCATCAGACCTGCTGGGAAACACCATATATTTT.

This clonotype has just one count. CDR3 DNA sequence: TGTGCCAGCAGTGAAGTCGGGAGGGCCGGAGGAGATACGCAGTATTTT. Its protein is CASSEVGRAGGDTQYF. The chain employs TRBV6-1 and TRBJ2-3; 8 bases map to TRBD2. The CDR3 length is 16 residues. Germline trimming cut 1 base from V and 5 bases from J; bases unmatched to any gene: 8. The germline CDR1 and CDR2 sequences are MNHNS and SASEGT.

Only one count was recorded for this clonotype. The chain uses TRBV20-1 and TRBJ2-4; maybe TRBD1 (6 bases). Per the germline V gene, CDR1 is DFQATT and CDR2 is SNEGSKA (reference sequence). The ends were cut back, 6 bases at V and 1 base at J, with 16 bases in the middle. This CDR3 comprises 15 residues. This chain's CDR3 is CSANPGAGAKNIQYF. The DNA for the CDR3 is TGCAGTGCCAATCCAGGGGCCGGCGCCAAAAACATTCAGTACTTC.

This clonotype was picked up one time. The CDR3 reads CASGGVGPRDTEAFF. CDR3 coding DNA: TGTGCCAGCGGTGGCGTGGGCCCGAGGGACACTGAAGCTTTCTTT. The rearrangement joins TRBV3-1 to TRBJ1-1; D gene uncertain. The CDR3 contains 15 residues. CDR1 and CDR2 from the germline V gene are LGHDT and YNNKEL (reference sequence). The V end was cut by 8 bases, the J end by 3 bases, with 19 bases between.

The rearrangement joins TRBV6-5 to TRBJ1-1; D unclear. Germline assignment: CDR1 MNHEY and CDR2 SVGAGI. The length of the CDR3 is 11 residues. Deletions cut 2 bases from V and 11 bases from J, with 9 bases between. CDR3 sequence (DNA): TGTGCCAGCAGTTACGGGGTAATGGCTTTCTTT. Protein sequence: CASSYGVMAFF.